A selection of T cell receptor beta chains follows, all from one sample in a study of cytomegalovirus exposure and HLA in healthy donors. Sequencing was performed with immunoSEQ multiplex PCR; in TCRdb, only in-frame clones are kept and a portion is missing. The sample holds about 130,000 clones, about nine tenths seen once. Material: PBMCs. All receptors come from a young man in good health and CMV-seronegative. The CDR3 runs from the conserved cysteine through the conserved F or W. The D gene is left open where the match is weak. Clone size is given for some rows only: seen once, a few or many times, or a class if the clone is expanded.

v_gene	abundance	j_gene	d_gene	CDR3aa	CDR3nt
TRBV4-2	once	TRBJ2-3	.	CASSQEGWGHSTDTQYF	TGTGCCAGCAGCCAAGAAGGGTGGGGACATAGCACAGATACGCAGTATTTT
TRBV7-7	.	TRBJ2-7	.	CASSPVDSYEQYF	TGTGCCAGCAGCCCAGTCGACTCCTACGAGCAGTACTTC
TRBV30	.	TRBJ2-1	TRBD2	CAWSVLAARGRGQFF	TGTGCCTGGAGTGTACTAGCGGCCCGGGGGCGCGGGCAGTTCTTC
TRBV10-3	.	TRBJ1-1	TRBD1	CAINQGENTEAFF	TGTGCCATCAATCAGGGGGAGAACACTGAAGCTTTCTTT
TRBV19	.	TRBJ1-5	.	CASSPPSQPQHF	TGTGCCAGTAGTCCCCCATCTCAGCCCCAGCATTTT
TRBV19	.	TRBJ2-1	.	CASRGRSSYNEQFF	TGTGCCAGTAGGGGGCGTAGCTCCTACAATGAGCAGTTCTTC
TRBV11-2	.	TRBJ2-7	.	CASSPSVSYEQYF	TGTGCCAGCAGTCCTAGCGTCTCCTACGAGCAGTACTTC
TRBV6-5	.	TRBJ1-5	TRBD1	CASSLDRDRFQPQHF	TGTGCCAGCAGTTTAGACAGGGATCGTTTTCAGCCCCAGCATTTT
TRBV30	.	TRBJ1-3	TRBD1	CAWDRDSGNTIYF	TGTGCCTGGGACAGGGACTCTGGAAACACCATATATTTT
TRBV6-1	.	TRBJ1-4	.	CASSVVATNEKLFF	TGTGCCAGCAGTGTCGTTGCAACTAATGAAAAACTGTTTTTT
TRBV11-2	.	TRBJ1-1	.	CASSLMFLRGSVAEAFF	TGTGCCAGCAGCTTAATGTTTTTACGGGGGTCGGTCGCGGAAGCTTTCTTT
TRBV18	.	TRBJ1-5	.	CASSPGGAGQPQHF	TGTGCCAGCTCACCAGGGGGCGCCGGTCAGCCCCAGCATTTT
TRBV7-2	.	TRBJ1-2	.	CASSLAPGTYGYTF	TGTGCCAGCAGCTTAGCGCCAGGAACGTATGGCTACACCTTC